These T cell receptor beta chains were read from a single sample in a study of graft-versus-host responses after intestinal transplantation. Antigen specificity for these receptors is unknown. The protocol was immunoSEQ multiplex PCR, while the TCRdb copy is restricted to in-frame clones and leaves out a portion. The table includes tens of thousands of clones, 75% to 95% detected once. The sequences come from unstimulated CD8+ T cells sorted from spleen or lymph node cells, collected before intestinal transplant. The receptors derive from a human donor who received an intestinal transplant. The CDR3 runs from the conserved cysteine through the conserved F or W. A D gene is named only where the DNA matches it firmly. Expanded clones are given a class, and other clones once, few, many or no size at all.

size,V,D,J,DNA,CDR3
.,TRBV6-5,.,TRBJ2-2,TGTGCCAGCCTCCGGGACAATGCTCACCCCGGGGAGCTGTTTTTT,CASLRDNAHPGELFF
.,TRBV11-2,TRBD2,TRBJ2-1,TGTGCCAGCAGCTCAAGGACTAGCGGGGTTGCGACTTACAATGAGCAGTTCTTC,CASSSRTSGVATYNEQFF
.,TRBV28,.,TRBJ1-6,TGTGCCAGCAGTTTCTCCCCGGGGGATTCACCCCTCCACTTT,CASSFSPGDSPLHF
.,TRBV5-4,TRBD2,TRBJ2-7,TGTGCCAGCAGCTCGGGACTAGCCACGGGCGAGCAGTACTTC,CASSSGLATGEQYF
.,TRBV13,.,TRBJ1-1,TGTGCCAGCAGCTTGGTGATGGGCCGGGCCCTTGAAGCTTTCTTT,CASSLVMGRALEAFF
.,TRBV15,.,TRBJ2-7,TGTGCCACCAGCAGAGATCTGAGGCTGGGCAGCTCCTACGAGCAGTACTTC,CATSRDLRLGSSYEQYF
.,TRBV29-1,.,TRBJ1-1,TGCAGCGTTCGTACCGGGGAGTCTAACACTGAAGCTTTCTTT,CSVRTGESNTEAFF
.,TRBV13,TRBD1,TRBJ2-5,TGTGCCAGCAGGCGACGGGACAGGGGCCAAGAGACCCAGTACTTC,CASRRRDRGQETQYF
.,TRBV11-2,TRBD2,TRBJ2-1,TGTGCCAGCAGCTTAGTGGCGGGAGGGTACAATGAGCAGTTCTTC,CASSLVAGGYNEQFF
.,TRBV9,TRBD2,TRBJ2-1,TGTGCCAGCAGCGTAGATGACGGTTTCGTAGCGGGAGGTTCCTATGAGCAGTTCTTC,CASSVDDGFVAGGSYEQFF
.,TRBV25-1,.,TRBJ1-1,TGTGCCAGCAGTGATTCGAACACTGAAGCTTTCTTT,CASSDSNTEAFF
.,TRBV9,TRBD2,TRBJ2-3,TGTGCCAGCAGCGCAGCCGGGGGGGGAACAGATACGCAGTATTTT,CASSAAGGGTDTQYF
few,TRBV10-2,.,TRBJ2-7,TGCGCCAGCAGTGAGGGGGACGAGCAGTACTTC,CASSEGDEQYF
.,TRBV5-1,.,TRBJ2-7,TGCGCCAGCCTCTCCTACGAGCAGTACTTC,CASLSYEQYF
.,TRBV13,TRBD1,TRBJ2-3,TGTGCCAGCAGCTCCACGCCTACGGACAGGGACACAGATACGCAGTATTTT,CASSSTPTDRDTDTQYF
once,TRBV9,TRBD1,TRBJ2-5,TGTGCCAGCAGCCAGGGGGAGACCCGAGGTCGGGAGACCCAGTACTTC,CASSQGETRGRETQYF
.,TRBV5-1,.,TRBJ2-7,TGCGCCAGAATCCAGGGAGCCAGGCCCTCCTACGAGCAGTACTTC,CARIQGARPSYEQYF
.,TRBV19,.,TRBJ2-3,TGTGCCAGTAACCGAGGTCTGACCCCCACAGATACGCAGTATTTT,CASNRGLTPTDTQYF
.,TRBV19,.,TRBJ2-7,TGTGCCAGTAGTATCACTGCTTCACCATCCCCCGGTGGAACCTACGAGCAGTACTTC,CASSITASPSPGGTYEQYF
.,TRBV9,.,TRBJ2-3,TGTGCCAGCAGCGTAGAGGGGGGGTCAGGCAGCACAGATACGCAGTATTTT,CASSVEGGSGSTDTQYF
.,TRBV7-6,.,TRBJ2-2,TGTGCCAGCAGCTTAGCCACAGGGAACACCGGGGAGCTGTTTTTT,CASSLATGNTGELFF
.,TRBV28,.,TRBJ1-2,TGTGCCAGCAGTTTGCGGGCAGGGAGGAATGGCTACACCTTC,CASSLRAGRNGYTF
.,TRBV28,.,TRBJ2-7,TGTGCCAGCAGTTTCACCGCGGGTCTTACCTACGAGCAGTACTTC,CASSFTAGLTYEQYF
.,TRBV14,.,TRBJ2-2,TGTGCCAGCAGCCAATATTATGGGGCCCCGAACACCGGGGAGCTGTTTTTT,CASSQYYGAPNTGELFF
.,TRBV2,.,TRBJ2-3,TGTGCCAAAAGAACAGATACGCAGTATTTT,CAKRTDTQYF
.,TRBV6-5,TRBD2,TRBJ2-7,TGTGCCAGCACTGTAGCGGGAGGTTACGAGCAGTACTTC,CASTVAGGYEQYF
.,TRBV7-9,.,TRBJ2-2,TGTGCCAGCAGCTTTCTCCCGGGCCCCCGCGACACCGGGGAGCTGTTTTTT,CASSFLPGPRDTGELFF
.,TRBV6-5,.,TRBJ1-5,TGTGCCAGCAGTGAAGAGGGCAATCAGCCCCAGCATTTT,CASSEEGNQPQHF